This passage covers 23 T cell receptor beta chains from one sample sequenced in a study of blood T cell repertoires in COVID-19. Profiled with immunoSEQ multiplex PCR; TCRdb holds only in-frame clones, not every one. The sample carries around 160,000 clones, just over 90% recorded once. Source material: peripheral blood. These receptors all stem from a woman aged 55-70 years with COVID-19, enrolled during active disease.

Remarks on this clone: Other DNA sequences in this specimen translate into the identical CDR3. The rearrangement uses TRBV5-4 and TRBJ1-6, with 7 bases lining up with TRBD1. The length of the CDR3 is 14 residues. The junction had 1 base not matched to a gene; V was cut back by 0 bases and J by 7 bases. Germline V gives CDR1 SGHNT, CDR2 YYREEE (reference sequence). As DNA, the CDR3 is TGTGCCAGCAGCTTGGAAGGGGGCAATTCACCCCTCCACTTT. Its translation is CASSLEGGNSPLHF.

This clone appeared a few times. J is TRBJ1-5 and V is TRBV21-1; the table gives TRBD1 as D, unverified against the DNA. TRBV21-1 is listed as a pseudogene. CDR3 length: 16 amino acids. This CDR3 is CASSKWDRHSNQPQHF. DNA for the CDR3: TGTGCCAGCAGCAAGTGGGACAGACATAGCAATCAGCCCCAGCATTTT.

V is TRBV30 and J is TRBJ1-5, with D possibly being TRBD1 (6 bases). The V gene's germline CDR1 is GTSNPN and CDR2 SVGIG (reference sequence). The CDR3 has 14 amino acids. Deletions cut 3 bases from V and 1 base from J, with 10 bases between. The CDR3 is CAWSGGQSNQPQHF. In nucleotides, the CDR3 is TGTGCCTGGAGCGGCGGACAGAGCAATCAGCCCCAGCATTTT.

The chain joins TRBV4-1 to TRBJ1-6; D might be TRBD1 (6 bases). Germline values: CDR1 MGHRA, CDR2 YSYEKL. The CDR3 is 14 amino acids. Trimming removed 3 bases from V and 7 bases from J, with 10 bases in between. The CDR3: CASSQAGVNSPLHF. CDR3 nucleotides: TGCGCCAGCAGCCAGGCAGGGGTGAATTCACCCCTCCACTTT.

This sequence joins TRBV6-5 and TRBJ1-2; a possible D gene is TRBD1 (5 bases). From germline, CDR1 is MNHEY and CDR2 SVGAGI. The CDR3 has 15 residues. V lost 6 bases and J 1 base, leaving 15 bases between the germline ends. CDR3 sequence (DNA): TGTGCCAGCAGGTCCCGGGGGAGAGGTAACTATGGCTACACCTTC. Amino acid sequence: CASRSRGRGNYGYTF.

This clone was detected a few times. The chain joins TRBV7-9 to TRBJ1-3; D uncertain. Per germline, CDR1 SEHNR and CDR2 FQNEAQ (reference sequence). V lost 1 base, J lost 2 bases, and 3 bases lay in between. The CDR3 length is 13 residues. In DNA, the CDR3 is TGTGCCAGCAGCTTAGACACTGGAAACACCATATATTTT. It yields the protein CASSLDTGNTIYF.

V is TRBV10-3 and J is TRBJ1-2; TRBD1 might be the D (5 bases). The CDR3 totals 13 residues. The V end lost 9 bases, the J end lost 1 base, and 12 bases lay between the germline ends. In germline, CDR1 is ENHRY, CDR2 SYGVKD. The CDR3 protein is CAIPDIDNYGYTF. Here the CDR3 DNA reads TGTGCCATACCGGACATAGATAACTATGGCTACACCTTC.

The chain employs TRBV7-9 and TRBJ1-3; D might be TRBD1 (5 bases). In germline, CDR1 is SEHNR, CDR2 FQNEAQ (reference sequence). Trimming took 5 bases from V and 0 from J, leaving 11 bases between them. This CDR3 has 15 residues. DNA of the CDR3: TGTGCCAGCAGCATGACAGTGGTCTCTGGAAACACCATATATTTT. This codes for CASSMTVVSGNTIYF.

This clone was counted once. CDR3 loop: CASSQEDRDEQYF. The CDR3 bases are TGTGCCAGCAGCCAAGAAGACAGGGACGAGCAGTACTTC. V usage is TRBV4-2 and J usage is TRBJ2-7; 7 bases map to TRBD1. Trimming cost V 0 bases and J 5 bases; bases outside gene matches: 1. Germline V gene data show CDR1 as LGHNA and CDR2 as YNFKEQ. The CDR3 is 13 residues long.

The rearrangement links TRBV11-2 to TRBJ1-2, with D maybe TRBD1 (5 bases). The CDR3 is made up of 14 amino acids. Trimming removed 1 base at V and 2 bases at J, with 8 bases between. Germline CDR1 SGHAT, CDR2 FQNNGV. CDR3 amino acids: CASSLAPGNYGYTF. The CDR3 DNA reads as TGTGCCAGCAGCTTAGCCCCAGGGAACTATGGCTACACCTTC.

The rearrangement links TRBV4-2 to TRBJ2-3; possible D gene TRBD2, 7 bases. Germline CDR1 LGHNA, CDR2 YNFKEQ. The CDR3 has 20 residues. Trimming removed 0 bases at V and 6 bases at J, with 28 bases between. The CDR3 protein is CASSQESQRGLGGPSDTQYF. The CDR3 DNA reads as TGTGCCAGCAGCCAAGAATCTCAGCGTGGACTAGGGGGGCCCTCGGATACGCAGTATTTT.

The gene calls are TRBV7-2 and TRBJ1-1; TRBD1 matches at 7 bases. The germline gives CDR1 SGHTA, CDR2 FQGNSA. The CDR3 consists of 15 residues. V trimming: 4 bases; J trimming: 0 bases; junction bases outside the gene matches: 5. For the CDR3, the DNA is TGTGCCAGCAGCTCAGAAGGGGGCTTGAACACTGAAGCTTTCTTT. This codes for CASSSEGGLNTEAFF.

This rearrangement joins TRBV25-1 to TRBJ1-1; a weak D match, TRBD1 (5 bases). V was trimmed by 2 bases and J by 0 bases, leaving 10 bases between them. Germline V CDR1 and CDR2: MGHDK, SYGVNS. This CDR3 region has 15 residues. CDR3 sequence: CASSETGWMNTEAFF. CDR3 nucleotides: TGTGCCAGCAGTGAAACAGGCTGGATGAACACTGAAGCTTTCTTT. Variable domain in full (rest from reference TRBV25-1 and TRBJ1-1): EADIYQTPRYLVIGTGKKITLECSQTMGHDKMYWYQQDPGMELHLIHYSYGVNSTEKGDLSSESTVSRIRTEHFPLTLESARPSHTSQYLCASSETGWMNTEAFFGQGTRLTVV.

The chain is built from TRBV7-8 and TRBJ1-2; 7 bases are shared with TRBD1. The junction had 8 bases not matched to a gene; V was cut back by 5 bases and J by 11 bases. The CDR3 consists of 12 residues. The V gene's germline CDR1 is SGHVS and CDR2 FQNEAQ. CDR3 in amino acids: CASSLRQGGYTF. The CDR3 DNA sequence: TGTGCCAGCAGCCTGAGACAGGGCGGTTACACCTTC.

The CDR3 here is CASTHNRASGNTIYF. For the CDR3, the DNA is TGCGCCAGCACGCACAACAGAGCCTCTGGAAACACCATATATTTT. The genes are TRBV10-2 and TRBJ1-3; no reliable D call. The V gene's germline CDR1 is WSHSY and CDR2 SAAADI. Trimming shortened V by 7 bases and J by 0 bases, and 13 bases separated the two germline ends. The CDR3 is 15 residues long.

This chain uses TRBV6-5 with TRBJ2-2; D unclear. The germline gives CDR1 MNHEY, CDR2 SVGAGI. With 5 bases removed from V and 4 bases from J, the gap between germline ends came to 14 bases. This CDR3 has 15 residues. The CDR3 DNA sequence: TGTGCCAGCAGTCTATCGACTTGGCCCACCGGGGAGCTGTTTTTT. It is translated as CASSLSTWPTGELFF.

The V call is TRBV6-5, the J call TRBJ1-5; tentative D call: TRBD1 (6 bases). Trimming took 0 bases from V and 6 from J, leaving 12 bases between them. Germline V lookup: CDR1 MNHEY, CDR2 SVGAGI. This CDR3 is built from 15 residues. Here the CDR3 reads CASSYSQGLGQPQHF. The CDR3 DNA is TGTGCCAGCAGTTACTCGCAGGGGTTAGGTCAGCCCCAGCATTTT.

The chain uses TRBV7-2 and TRBJ1-4, with 8 bases matching TRBD1. This CDR3 spans 14 amino acids. Germline CDR1 and CDR2: SGHTA and FQGNSA. Trimming took 3 bases from V and 6 from J; bases not matched to a gene: 3. The CDR3 DNA follows: TGTGCCAGCAGCTTGACAGGGGAGCATGAAAAACTGTTTTTT. Protein product: CASSLTGEHEKLFF.

The V and J genes are TRBV27 and TRBJ1-6; TRBD1 matches at 7 bases. The ends lost 5 bases at V and 10 bases at J; junction bases unmatched: 2. Germline V gene lookup returns CDR1 MNHEY and CDR2 SMNVEV (reference sequence). CDR3 length: 12 amino acids. The CDR3 region is CASSRTGSPLHF. The CDR3 region has the DNA TGTGCCAGCAGTAGGACAGGCTCACCCCTCCACTTT.

Details on this clone: Additional DNA sequences in this sample encode the identical CDR3. V and J are TRBV25-1 and TRBJ1-6; no firm D call. Germline CDR1 reads MGHDK; CDR2 reads SYGVNS. The CDR3 is made up of 14 amino acids. V was shortened by 1 base and J by 7 bases, with 8 bases between the two germline ends. The CDR3 loop reads CASSEWSGNSPLHF. CDR3 in DNA: TGTGCCAGCAGTGAATGGAGCGGGAATTCACCCCTCCACTTT.

The chain employs TRBV18 and TRBJ2-5; TRBD2 is a possible D gene (6 bases). CDR1 and CDR2 from the germline V gene are KGHSH and LQKENI. Trimming removed 3 bases at V and 7 bases at J, with 18 bases between. The CDR3 is 15 residues long. The DNA of the CDR3 is TGTGCCAGCTCACCCGCGGGACTCCTAAGGGGGACCCAGTACTTC. This gives the protein CASSPAGLLRGTQYF. The full variable domain, rest sourced from reference TRBV18 and TRBJ2-5, is NAGVMQNPRHLVRRRGQEARLRCSPMKGHSHVYWYRQLPEEGLKFMVYLQKENIIDESGMPKERFSAEFPKEGPSILRIQQVVRGDSAAYFCASSPAGLLRGTQYFGPGTRLLVL.

This clone showed up just once. V gene TRBV18 combines with J gene TRBJ1-1; no reliable D call. Germline V gives CDR1 KGHSH, CDR2 LQKENI. The CDR3 has 13 residues. The V end lost 6 bases, the J end lost 3 bases, and 11 bases lay between the germline ends. CDR3 in amino acids: CASSPNSDTEAFF. In DNA, the CDR3 is TGTGCCAGCTCCCCGAATAGCGACACTGAAGCTTTCTTT.

The rearrangement links TRBV14 to TRBJ1-2; D gene unclear. From germline, CDR1 is SGHDN and CDR2 FVKESK. The length of the CDR3 is 13 residues. Trimming removed 1 base at V and 2 bases at J, with 5 bases between. In DNA form, the CDR3 reads TGTGCCAGCAGCCAAGTGAGGAACTATGGCTACACCTTC. It specifies CASSQVRNYGYTF. Variable domain in full (rest from reference TRBV14 and TRBJ1-2): EAGVTQFPSHSVIEKGQTVTLRCDPISGHDNLYWYRRVMGKEIKFLLHFVKESKQDESGMPNNRFLAERTGGTYSTLKVQPAELEDSGVYFCASSQVRNYGYTFGSGTRLTVV.